This T cell receptor beta chain was retrieved from a study of blood T cell repertoires in COVID-19 (dated by TCRdb to about 2020). Background for the entire study: Samples from collaborators originated in the United States, Italy and Spain and spanned both the acute and convalescent phases of COVID-19. Where available, HLA class I and class II types were taken from metadata supplied by the sample provider and were not determined by assay-based typing. The sample metadata nearly always contained a de-identified subject ID, COVID-19 status, age in years and sex. Deeply sampled blood TCRbeta repertoires from subjects exposed to, actively infected with, or recovered from COVID-19 were included in the dataset. The material from the prospective study consisted of cDNA or gDNA derived from T cells, B-cell-depleted T cells, or PBMCs. The samples were drawn from two sources: the first 160 participants of the ongoing ImmuneRACE study, and about 1,300 subjects contributed by 6 global collaborators. The repertoires were released in a freely available public database intended as a resource for research on the immune response to SARS-CoV-2. The full study reports these points: The amount of clinical and demographic metadata varied by source and participant and was provided uncurated.

TCRbeta CDR3 regions were amplified from genomic DNA using the immunoSEQ Assay, a bias-controlled multiplex PCR. Turning to the authors' computational methods: Nucleated cell counts per sample were estimated from amplification of reference gene primers within the assay. Sequence reads were collapsed and filtered to measure the absolute abundance of every unique TCRbeta CDR3 rearrangement. For each sample, productive Simpson clonality was calculated as the square root of Simpson's diversity index across productive rearrangements. This immuneACCESS table, as held by TCRdb, lists in-frame sequences with V and J called but not all clones. Of the missing ones, under half trace to an unresolved V gene in checked studies; the others have no known cause. V and J calls and clone size come straight from that table; D and trimming were deduced from the DNA. The sample profile shows more than 100,000 clones; 81% of them were found once. The top ten clonotypes cover about 8% of the sample.

Notes on this clone: Its antigen has not been determined. No much larger clone exists at a distance of one base, and base qualities are not known.

Spanning cysteine to phenylalanine, the CDR3 consists of 14 amino acids. Just CDR3 DNA is preserved here, 42 bases in frame from base 1. Ends trimmed: V by 4 bases, J by 5 bases; bases unmatched to a gene: 6. From a lookup of the germline V gene (reference sequence), CDR1 and CDR2 are LGHDT and YNNKEL. Collaborating institutions collected whole blood in K2EDTA tubes following their own protocols. For TCRbeta analysis, collaborators shipped samples as frozen whole blood, isolated PBMCs, or DNA extracted from either of those sample types. What was sequenced was peripheral blood. The chain is encoded by TRBV3-1 (or the pseudogene TRBV3-2) joined to TRBJ2-5; 8 of the junction bases match TRBD1. The receptor was derived from a woman aged 55-70 years with active or convalescent COVID-19. The sequenced DNA: TGTGCCAGCAGCCTGCCAGGGGGCTGGGAGACCCAGTACTTC. Its protein product is CASSLPGGWETQYF.